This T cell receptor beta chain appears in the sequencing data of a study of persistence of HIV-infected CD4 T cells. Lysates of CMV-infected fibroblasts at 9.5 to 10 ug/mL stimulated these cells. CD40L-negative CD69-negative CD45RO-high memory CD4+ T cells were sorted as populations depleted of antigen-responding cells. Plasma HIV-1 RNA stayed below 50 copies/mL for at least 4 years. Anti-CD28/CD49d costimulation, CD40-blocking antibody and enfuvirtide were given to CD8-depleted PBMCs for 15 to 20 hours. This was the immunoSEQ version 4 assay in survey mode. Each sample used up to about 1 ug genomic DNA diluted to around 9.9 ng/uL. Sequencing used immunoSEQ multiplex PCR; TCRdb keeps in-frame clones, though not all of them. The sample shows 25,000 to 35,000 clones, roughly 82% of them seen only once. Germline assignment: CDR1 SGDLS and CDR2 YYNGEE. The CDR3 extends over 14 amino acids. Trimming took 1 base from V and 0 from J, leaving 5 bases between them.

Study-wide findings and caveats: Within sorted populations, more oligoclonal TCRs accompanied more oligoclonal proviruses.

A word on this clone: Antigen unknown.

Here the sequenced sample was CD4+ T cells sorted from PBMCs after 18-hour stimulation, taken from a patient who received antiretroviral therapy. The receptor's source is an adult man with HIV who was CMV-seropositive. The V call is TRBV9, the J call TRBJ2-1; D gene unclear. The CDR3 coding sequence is TGTGCCAGCAGCGTATTGAGCTCCTACAATGAGCAGTTCTTC. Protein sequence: CASSVLSSYNEQFF.